The source of this T cell receptor (beta chain) is a study of blood T cell repertoires in COVID-19. As for the study in general: T cells, B-cell-depleted T cells, or PBMCs supplied cDNA or gDNA.

The assay was immunoSEQ multiplex PCR, and TCRdb's table has in-frame clones only and misses some. The data show 250,000 to 350,000 clones, approximately 85% seen once. This sequence originates from a woman between 50 and 59 years old with acute or convalescent COVID-19. Specimen: peripheral blood.

The CDR3 loop is CASSLKGQGDEKLFF. Here the CDR3 DNA reads TGTGCCAGCTCCCTAAAAGGGCAGGGGGATGAAAAACTGTTTTTT. The chain uses TRBV21-1 and TRBJ1-4; the table assigns TRBD1, which was not confirmed against the DNA. TRBV21-1 is a pseudogene segment. The CDR3 has 15 amino acids.